This T cell receptor beta chain originates from a study of blood T cell repertoires in COVID-19 (dated by TCRdb to the early 2020s). With respect to the entire study: Samples covering the acute and convalescent phases of COVID-19 were provided by collaborators in the United States, Italy and Spain. The material from the prospective study consisted of cDNA or gDNA derived from T cells, B-cell-depleted T cells, or PBMCs. Deeply sampled blood TCRbeta repertoires from subjects exposed to, actively infected with, or recovered from COVID-19 were included in the dataset. The repertoires were released in a freely available public database intended as a resource for research on the immune response to SARS-CoV-2. Samples came from the ongoing ImmuneRACE study (first 160 participants) plus 1,254 subjects from 6 global collaborators. A de-identified subject ID, COVID-19 status, age in years and sex were almost always included in the sample metadata. Where available, HLA class I and class II types were taken from metadata supplied by the sample provider and were not determined by assay-based typing.

Regarding this clone: Its recognized antigen is unknown. Nothing much larger sits one base from this clone, and base qualities are not available.

Germline trimming: 3 bases from V, 0 bases from J; junction bases outside gene matches: 8. CDR1 and CDR2 are drawn from the germline V gene: MDHEN, SYDVKM. The CDR3, cysteine through phenylalanine, is 17 amino acids long. Only the CDR3 part of the read is kept: 51 bases, read in frame from the first base. The collaborating institutions used their own protocols to collect whole blood in K2EDTA tubes. For TCRbeta analysis, collaborators shipped samples in one of three forms: frozen whole blood, isolated PBMCs, or DNA extracted from either of those sample types. What the authors observed across the whole study: Clinical and demographic metadata were provided uncurated, with the amount varying by source and participant.

TCRbeta CDR3 regions were amplified from genomic DNA using the immunoSEQ Assay, a bias-controlled multiplex PCR. Per the source publication's procedure: Within the assay, amplification of reference gene primers was used to estimate how many nucleated cells each sample contained. To quantify the absolute abundance of each unique TCRbeta CDR3 rearrangement, sequence reads were collapsed and filtered. For each sample, productive Simpson clonality was calculated by taking the square root of Simpson's diversity index across productive rearrangements. The immuneACCESS repertoire file appears here via TCRdb, limited to in-frame rearrangements. These files lack a portion of the clones; in checked studies, under half of the deficit traces to unresolved V genes, and the cause of the others is not known. V and J calls and clone size are copied from that table; D and trimming were computed from the DNA. The sample table holds roughly 50,000 clones, of which 70% to 90% were seen once. The ten largest clones capture roughly 13% of the sample.

This TCR came from an older man with acute or convalescent COVID-19. The material sequenced was peripheral blood. The rearranged chain carries TRBV28 and TRBJ2-4; TRBD2 agrees with 7 junctional bases. The nucleotide sequence reads as follows: TGTGCCAGCAGTTTCAATGGCGGGGGAATAGCCAAAAACATTCAGTACTTC. This yields the protein CASSFNGGGIAKNIQYF.